This T cell receptor (beta chain) was found in a study of cytomegalovirus exposure and HLA in healthy donors. Regarding this clone: What it binds is not known.

Findings and limits, study-wide: Researchers reported from a later analysis that most CMV-associated TCR beta chains appeared HLA-restricted.

PCR amplification relied on 60 Vbeta primers (plus 13 Jbeta primers). Profiled with immunoSEQ multiplex PCR; TCRdb holds only in-frame clones, not every one. The repertoire consists of some 120,000 clones, with over 75% occurring once and the leading ten covering approximately 4%. This CDR3 has 13 amino acids. Germline V gene data show CDR1 as MNHNS and CDR2 as SASEGT. Trimming cost V 3 bases and J 5 bases, with 10 bases left between them. The chain combines TRBV6-1 with TRBJ1-2; D perhaps matches TRBD1 (6 bases). The clonotype was recovered from a young man in good health and CMV-seropositive. What was sequenced was PBMCs. The CDR3 nucleotides read TGTGCCAGCAGTGACGACAGGCCTTATGGCTACACCTTC. It is translated as CASSDDRPYGYTF.